What follows describes a single TCR beta chain. Its antigen is currently unknown. Patients had received no treatment of any kind before thyroid surgery. These data come from a study of metastatic and nonmetastatic thyroid tumors. Across the whole study: Repertoire comparisons spanned blood and tumor or nodule tissue from malignant and benign thyroid patients. Study results and limitations: A significant increase in TCR beta diversity was reportedly seen in malignant thyroid tumors relative to benign nodules, in blood and tumor.

Through MiXCR, TCRdb re-clonotyped the PCR reads. Found here are 35,000 to 40,000 clones, under 30% of them singletons; the top ten hold around 9.9%. This CDR3 has 13 residues. Trimming took off 2 bases at V and 6 bases at J, with 7 bases between the two ends. CDR1 MNHNS and CDR2 SASEGT come from the germline V gene. The gene calls are TRBV6-1 and TRBJ2-2; D ambiguous. This receptor was obtained from a male donor with papillary thyroid cancer or a benign thyroid nodule (not recorded which). Some clones in this sample may be carry-over from other donors' samples. The sequencing input was blood. This CDR3 is CASSEKDAGELFF. Here the CDR3 DNA reads TGTGCCAGCAGTGAAAAGGACGCCGGGGAGCTGTTTTTT.